This T cell receptor (beta chain) was sequenced for a study of cytomegalovirus exposure and HLA in healthy donors. Sampled while nominally healthy, donors likely had unrecorded immune exposures. The study, taken as a whole, reports: The HLA-A and HLA-B alleles of most subjects were reportedly predicted accurately from TCR beta sequences.

Details on this clone: Antigen: not known.

The germline CDR1 and CDR2 sequences are SQVTM and ANQGSEA. V was pared by 7 bases and J by 2 bases, with 7 bases of the junction left unmatched. This CDR3 has 13 amino acids. The primer mix had 60 Vbeta and 13 Jbeta primers. Per the authors' pipeline: A follow-up analysis tallied 73 million or so unique TCR beta chains, some 9.9 million shared. Here immunoSEQ multiplex PCR was the method, and the copy in TCRdb shows in-frame clones only, minus some. V and J calls and clone size follow that table, whereas D and trimming were derived from the DNA. The sample carries 120,000 or so clones, around 86% recorded once.

This sequence joins TRBV29-1 and TRBJ2-7; TRBD2 matches 8 bases. This TCR was recovered from a woman aged 40 to 49 in good health and CMV-seronegative. The specimen was PBMCs. The CDR3 DNA reads as TGCAGCGCCTCAGCGGGAGATGCCTACGAGCAGTACTTC. It encodes CSASAGDAYEQYF.